One sample yielded the 21 T cell receptor beta chains listed below, sequenced in a study of shared clonotypes between healthy human individuals. Using immunoSEQ multiplex PCR, the repertoire was profiled, and TCRdb retains in-frame clones only, with some absent. The sample yields approximately 810,000 clones, 85% to 95% seen once. Naive CD8 cells lacked CD45RO and underwent positive selection for CCR7, leaving out terminally differentiated effector memory CD45RA+ cells. The sample comprised naive CD8+ T cells sorted from blood. These receptors were collected from a man aged 30-40 years in good health.

V is TRBV28 and J is TRBJ1-5; D uncertain. CDR3 size: 13 residues. From germline, CDR1 is MDHEN and CDR2 SYDVKM. Trimming pared 6 bases from V and 6 bases from J, leaving 12 bases between. The CDR3 loop reads CASREPPRQPQHF. CDR3 coding DNA: TGTGCCAGCAGGGAGCCCCCGCGTCAGCCCCAGCATTTT.

In the case of this clone: Other DNA sequences in the same sample also yield this CDR3. The V call is TRBV18, the J call TRBJ2-1, with D possibly being TRBD2 (5 bases). Germline CDR1 and CDR2: KGHSH and LQKENI. This CDR3 comprises 15 residues. Trimming took off 0 bases at V and 0 bases at J, with 6 bases between the two ends. For the CDR3, the DNA is TGTGCCAGCTCACCACCGGGGAGCTCCTACAATGAGCAGTTCTTC. Protein product: CASSPPGSSYNEQFF.

The rearrangement links TRBV15 to TRBJ2-1; D gene ambiguous. The V end was cut by 5 bases, the J end by 0 bases, with 11 bases between. The CDR3 has 15 amino acids. The germline V gene has CDR1 LNHNV and CDR2 YYDKDF (reference sequence). The CDR3 DNA sequence: TGTGCCACCAGCCCCGGCCTCCGCTCCTACAATGAGCAGTTCTTC. Translating it yields CATSPGLRSYNEQFF.

This chain uses TRBV16 with TRBJ2-7; 9 bases fit TRBD1. After removal of 3 bases from V and 7 bases from J, the junction contained 10 bases not matched to a gene. The CDR3 consists of 15 residues. The germline gives CDR1 KGHSY, CDR2 FQNENV. CDR3 sequence: CASSQYRDREKEQYF. The CDR3 DNA follows: TGTGCCAGCAGCCAGTACCGGGACAGGGAAAAGGAGCAGTACTTC.

A word on this clone: Other DNA sequences in the sample encode the same CDR3. The chain recombines TRBV19 with TRBJ2-2; D unclear. Per the germline V gene, CDR1 is LNHDA and CDR2 is SQIVND (reference sequence). This CDR3 has 14 amino acids. Between the trimmed V and J ends, which lost 1 base and 2 bases, there was a span of 5 bases. The CDR3 bases are TGTGCCAGTAGTATAGGACTTAACACCGGGGAGCTGTTTTTT. The encoded protein is CASSIGLNTGELFF.

This clone was seen only once. The rearrangement links TRBV7-9 to TRBJ2-5; TRBD2 matches at 12 bases. This CDR3 comprises 19 residues. Looked up from germline, CDR1 is SEHNR and CDR2 is FQNEAQ (reference sequence). V gave up 1 base and J gave up 3 bases; unmatched junction bases: 12. The CDR3 nucleotides are TGTGCCAGCAGCTTAGGGACTAGCGGGACCACGGAGATGAAAGAGACCCAGTACTTC. Translating it yields CASSLGTSGTTEMKETQYF.

The table lists this clone with a count of one. This sequence joins TRBV9 and TRBJ1-2; the D is unclear. CDR1 is SGDLS, CDR2 YYNGEE, per germline. The CDR3 consists of 12 residues. V dropped 7 bases and J dropped 11 bases, with 18 bases sitting between them. CDR3 loop: CASSPNELHYTF. CDR3 bases: TGTGCCAGCTCGCCAAATGAACTACATTACACCTTC.

This clone was recorded only once. This rearrangement joins TRBV28 to TRBJ1-2; 9 positions agree with TRBD1. The CDR3 sequence is 19 residues long. CDR1 is MDHEN and CDR2 is SYDVKM in the germline V gene. J lost 0 bases, V lost 7 bases, and 18 bases had no gene match. CDR3 bases: TGTGCCAGCACTCTAACTCCGGGACAGGGAATATCAGCTAACTATGGCTACACCTTC. It codes for CASTLTPGQGISANYGYTF.

Written as DNA, the CDR3 is TGTGCCAGCAGACCCTCCGGGACTAGCAGGTTCGAGCAGTACTTC. Its translation: CASRPSGTSRFEQYF. The rearrangement links TRBV27 to TRBJ2-7, with 9 bases that match TRBD2. This CDR3 is 15 amino acids long. Per germline, CDR1 MNHEY and CDR2 SMNVEV (reference sequence). With V trimmed by 6 bases and J by 6 bases, 12 bases remained unmatched.

The V gene is TRBV7-9, the J gene TRBJ1-2; 7 bases agree with TRBD1. Germline V gives CDR1 SEHNR, CDR2 FQNEAQ (reference sequence). The CDR3 is 13 residues long. Trimming cost V 3 bases and J 10 bases; bases outside gene matches: 8. The CDR3 DNA is TGTGCCAGCAGCTTCGGACAGGTTACTTACTACACCTTC. As protein: CASSFGQVTYYTF.

This chain joins TRBV7-9 and TRBJ2-1; weak D call: TRBD1 (6 bases). Germline V gene sequence: CDR1 SEHNR, CDR2 FQNEAQ (reference sequence). Trimming removed 0 bases from V and 11 bases from J, with 20 bases in between. The CDR3 sequence is 16 residues long. CDR3 sequence: CASSLAPGVSLPQQFF. As DNA, the CDR3 is TGTGCCAGCAGCTTAGCCCCAGGGGTTTCACTGCCCCAGCAGTTCTTC.

As regards this clone: Other DNA sequences in the sample encode the same CDR3. The genes are TRBV5-1 and TRBJ2-7; D may be TRBD1 or TRBD2 (5 bases each). This CDR3 spans 14 amino acids. Germline V gene data show CDR1 as SGHRS and CDR2 as YFSETQ. V lost 0 bases, J lost 2 bases, and 9 bases lay in between. In DNA, the CDR3 is TGCGCCAGCAGCTTGGGGGACGGTCCCTACGAGCAGTACTTC. Its protein product is CASSLGDGPYEQYF.

The chain carries TRBV29-1 and TRBJ1-1; possible D gene TRBD1, 5 bases. This CDR3 has 16 amino acids. The V gene lost 5 bases and the J gene lost 5 bases, with 24 bases spanning the gap. Germline V gives CDR1 SQVTM, CDR2 ANQGSEA. CDR3 in DNA: TGCAGCGTTAAAGGGGTCGTTGGCGGGGAAAAAACTGAAGCTTTCTTT. Translated, it gives CSVKGVVGGEKTEAFF.

Concerning this clone itself: Other DNA sequences in this sample translate to the same CDR3. This rearrangement joins TRBV27 to TRBJ2-7; no definite D call. The CDR3 runs 15 residues. The V end was cut by 3 bases, the J end by 0 bases, with 12 bases between. Per the germline V gene, CDR1 is MNHEY and CDR2 is SMNVEV (reference sequence). The CDR3 here is CASSLSGGSSYEQYF. CDR3 sequence (DNA): TGTGCCAGCAGTTTGTCGGGCGGTAGCTCCTACGAGCAGTACTTC.

The CDR3 sequence: CASRMGSSGSPYNEQFF. The DNA for the CDR3 is TGTGCCAGCAGAATGGGTTCTAGCGGGAGTCCCTACAATGAGCAGTTCTTC. The chain combines TRBV7-2 with TRBJ2-1; TRBD2 agrees at 10 bases. With 6 bases clipped from V and 2 bases from J, the junction kept 10 bases outside the gene matches. CDR1 SGHTA and CDR2 FQGNSA come from the germline V gene. CDR3 size: 17 residues.

The rearrangement joins TRBV5-1 to TRBJ1-3; D is possibly TRBD1 (6 bases). V shed 5 bases and J shed 3 bases, with 15 bases lying between them. Germline loops: CDR1 SGHRS, CDR2 YFSETQ. The CDR3 has 15 residues. As DNA, the CDR3 is TGCGCCAGCAGTAGGGACAAAGCTCGTGGAAACACCATATATTTT. Translation gives CASSRDKARGNTIYF.

The V and J genes are TRBV27 and TRBJ2-2; possible D gene TRBD1, 6 bases. Per germline, CDR1 MNHEY and CDR2 SMNVEV (reference sequence). Deletions cut 3 bases from V and 5 bases from J, with 10 bases between. CDR3 length: 14 residues. CDR3 bases: TGTGCCAGCAGTTTGGTTCAGGGGACCGGGGAGCTGTTTTTT. It codes for CASSLVQGTGELFF.

CDR3 sequence: CASSFRDTSYNEQFF. CDR3 nucleotide sequence: TGTGCCAGCAGCTTCCGGGACACTTCCTACAATGAGCAGTTCTTC. The V gene is TRBV7-9, the J gene TRBJ2-1; possibly TRBD1 for D (6 bases). Germline V lookup: CDR1 SEHNR, CDR2 FQNEAQ (reference sequence). CDR3 size: 15 residues. The V end was cut by 3 bases, the J end by 1 base, with 10 bases between.

This clone was detected only a few times. This sequence joins TRBV7-6 and TRBJ2-3; 8 bases agree with TRBD1. V dropped 1 base and J dropped 0; count of bases not matched to a gene: 3. CDR3 length: 16 amino acids. Germline CDR1 SGHVS, CDR2 FNYEAQ. Here the CDR3 reads CASSLGQGASTDTQYF. The CDR3 region has the DNA TGTGCCAGCAGCTTAGGGCAGGGGGCTAGCACAGATACGCAGTATTTT.

This chain uses TRBV9 with TRBJ2-7; D is unclear. The CDR3 loop spans 12 amino acids. With 4 bases removed from V and 2 bases from J, the gap between germline ends came to 7 bases. CDR1 is SGDLS and CDR2 is YYNGEE in the germline V gene. In DNA, the CDR3 is TGTGCCAGCAGCAATAGCCCCTACGAGCAGTACTTC. This codes for CASSNSPYEQYF.

This clone was detected once. V and J are TRBV27 and TRBJ2-7; 7 positions match TRBD2. The CDR3 extends over 12 amino acids. Germline-derived CDR1 and CDR2 are MNHEY and SMNVEV (reference sequence). V trimming: 8 bases; J trimming: 2 bases; junction bases outside the gene matches: 3. Here the CDR3 reads CASVSGAYEQYF. DNA for the CDR3: TGTGCCAGCGTCAGCGGGGCCTACGAGCAGTACTTC.